Included here is one T cell receptor beta chain sequence, with context. This clonotype occurred many times. Its recognized antigen is unknown. No qualities accompany the bases; no much larger clone lies one base away. Graves' hyperthyroidism was defined as stable when no progression to ophthalmopathy occurred over 18 months of follow-up. Hyperthyroidism patients were newly diagnosed, had a disease duration of under 2 months, and were aged 18 to 65 years. Patients with uncontrolled infections, other autoimmune diseases, pregnancy or lactation were excluded. Diagnoses relied on clinical symptoms, serum thyroxine and TRAb, thyroid ultrasound and orbital computed tomography. PBMCs were isolated from about 9.1 ml of fresh peripheral blood by Ficoll-Paque density gradient centrifugation. Total RNA was extracted with Trizol reagent, and quality was checked on an Agilent 2100 Bioanalyzer. The TCR beta CDR3 regions were amplified from the RNA transcripts. For the first round of RT-PCR on the TCR CDR3, the HTBI primer set was used together with the Qiagen OneStep RT-PCR kit. Libraries were constructed in a second round of multiplex PCR, after which size selection and purification were performed. The libraries were sequenced on an Illumina HiSeq2000 using paired-end 100 bp reads. The authors' analysis ran thus. Raw data were processed with SOAPnuke, discarding reads with adapters, uncalled bases, mean Phred below 15, or no exact constant-primer or identifier match. COPE v1.2.5 was used to merge high-quality paired reads, and clonotypes were defined as unique nucleotide sequences. Clonotypes were aligned to IMGT TRBV, TRBD and TRBJ reference segments using MiTCR v1.1. The analysis included only V-J combinations with a frequency above 0.0001, which together covered approximately 99% of the repertoires. The TCS score was defined as the ratio of F50 (clonal expansion) to E x V (chaos), calculated using BLOSUM62-based TCRdist between CDR3 peptides within each V-J. Welch's t-statistics and random forest reduced roughly 540 V-J features to about 12, which were used in a naive Bayes classifier (R e1071). TCRdb reprocessing: public reads trimmed at Q25 with fastp, clones called with MiXCR, in-frame beta chains kept. Rows are unified per CDR3 protein, each entry keeping the most common DNA and genes. TCRdb assigned the V and J calls; the authors' analysis was not used. The sample table holds some 700,000 distinct CDR3 sequences, of which roughly 17% were seen once. The top ten clonotypes cover roughly 16% of the sample.

The source of the sample is a study of T cells in Graves' hyperthyroidism and ophthalmopathy (dated by TCRdb to the late 2010s). At the level of the whole study: Peripheral blood was collected at initial diagnosis, before any treatment. After blood sampling, hyperthyroidism patients were treated with methimazole at a starting dose of 30 mg daily, and ophthalmopathy patients were treated with high-dose intravenous methylprednisolone. Prospective prediction of ophthalmopathy was tested in an independent validation cohort of some 19 hyperthyroidism patients and 15 to 17 patients who later progressed to ophthalmopathy. According to the paper, TCR Vbeta CDR3 sequencing was carried out on 135 peripheral blood samples, which came from fewer than 50 ophthalmopathy, fewer than 80 hyperthyroidism and roughly 17 progressor patients. The 90 to 100 discovery patients were randomly split 7:3 into training and test sets. To identify distinguishing TCR V-J signatures, a discovery cohort of around 100 patients was used, comprising roughly 45 with Graves' ophthalmopathy and some 60 with stable Graves' hyperthyroidism. Thyroid tissue and blood T-cell repertoires from several Graves' hyperthyroidism patients were also compared in the study. Here is what the overall study found, with its caveats: Most expanded thyroid clonotypes (frequency above 0.001) were also detected in blood, a finding suggesting that blood repertoires may reflect thyroid immune responses. Ophthalmopathy was separated from stable hyperthyroidism by a 13 V-J signature model, with 87.88% sensitivity and approximately 84% specificity obtained in cross-validation and 80%/75% obtained in testing. In validation, the model predicted progression to ophthalmopathy with approximately 71% sensitivity and 72% to 75% specificity, a median of around 6.6 months before onset. No statistical method was used to set the sample size in advance, and investigators knew the group allocation.

The CDR3 numbers 15 residues from cysteine through phenylalanine. Just CDR3 DNA is preserved here, 45 bases in frame from base 1. V trim: 1 base; J trim: 0 bases; unmatched bases: 3. Per the germline V gene (reference sequence), DFQATT is the CDR1 and SNEGSKA is the CDR2. The TCR was taken from a man aged 50-60 years with Graves' hyperthyroidism. The specimen sequenced was blood. Recombination joined TRBV20-1 with TRBJ2-3; TRBD2 lines up with 8 middle nucleotides. The bases read TGCAGTGCTAGAGGACTAGCGAGAAGCACAGATACGCAGTATTTT. Its translation reads: CSARGLARSTDTQYF.